The 10 T cell receptor beta chains below come from one sample, sequenced in a study of shared clonotypes between healthy human individuals (dated by TCRdb to the early 2020s). Library construction relied on the immunoSEQ multiplex PCR assay. TCRdb took this table from immuneACCESS and kept in-frame rearrangements with V and J called. Such tables lack part of the clones; where checked against another copy, unresolved V genes explain under half of the gap, and the rest is unexplained. Recorded for this sample are around 990,000 clones; about 72% of them occurred a single time. The ten most abundant clones make up over 0.8% of the sample. Sequencing was performed on memory CD4+ T cells from PBMCs. Interpreted using the paper, the cell subset or site label stands for: CD45RA-negative fraction. These receptors all stem from a young man in good health. Some clones in this sample may be carry-over from other donors' samples.

The rearrangement uses TRBV28 and TRBJ2-2; D not certain. V lost 3 bases and J lost 9, with 14 bases in between. The CDR3 is 14 amino acids. Germline-derived CDR1 and CDR2 are MDHEN and SYDVKM. The CDR3 loop is CASSFSGLRRELFF. CDR3 DNA sequence: TGTGCCAGCAGTTTCTCGGGCCTTAGGAGGGAGCTGTTTTTT.

The count of this clone is one. V gene TRBV5-4 combines with J gene TRBJ2-2, with 8 positions matching TRBD1. In germline, CDR1 is SGHNT, CDR2 YYREEE (reference sequence). CDR3 size: 15 residues. V trimming: 1 base; J trimming: 7 bases; junction bases outside the gene matches: 6. The CDR3 DNA reads TGTGCCAGCAGCTTGTCGGGACAGGTGAACGGGGAGCTGTTTTTT. Translated, it gives CASSLSGQVNGELFF.

This chain joins TRBV9 and TRBJ2-5, with 7 bases fitting TRBD2. Germline V CDR1 and CDR2: SGDLS, YYNGEE. CDR3 length equals 14 residues. J gave up 5 bases and V 7 bases, and 11 bases lay outside the gene matches. The CDR3 DNA sequence: TGTGCCAGCCCCAATGGGAGGGGTGCCGAGACCCAGTACTTC. It specifies CASPNGRGAETQYF.

This chain joins TRBV5-1 and TRBJ2-7, with D maybe TRBD1 (5 bases). The CDR3 is 15 residues long. Looked up from germline, CDR1 is SGHRS and CDR2 is YFSETQ. Trimming took off 0 bases at V and 4 bases at J, with 14 bases between the two ends. CDR3 residues: CASSLGQNFGYEQYF. CDR3 coding DNA: TGCGCCAGCAGCTTGGGACAGAACTTTGGGTACGAGCAGTACTTC.

This rearrangement joins TRBV10-3 to TRBJ2-1; TRBD2 matches at 14 bases. The trim removed 6 bases at V and 5 bases at J, leaving 3 bases unmatched. The CDR3 is 15 residues long. CDR1 is ENHRY, CDR2 SYGVKD, per germline. This CDR3 reads CAISRTSGRNNEQFF. For the CDR3, the DNA is TGTGCCATCAGCAGGACTAGCGGGAGGAACAATGAGCAGTTCTTC.

The genes are TRBV6-5 and TRBJ1-2; TRBD1 might be the D (5 bases). Germline V lookup: CDR1 MNHEY, CDR2 SVGAGI. This CDR3 spans 16 amino acids. Trimming pared 0 bases from V and 4 bases from J, leaving 15 bases between. CDR3 nucleotides: TGTGCCAGCAGTTACTCATTATGGCAGGGAGGCTATGGCTACACCTTC. Translating it yields CASSYSLWQGGYGYTF.

The chain couples TRBV11-2 to TRBJ2-5, with 8 positions matching TRBD1. Germline V lookup: CDR1 SGHAT, CDR2 FQNNGV. This CDR3 region has 14 residues. With V trimmed by 1 base and J by 5 bases, 3 bases remained unmatched. The CDR3 here is CASSLGTGWETQYF. CDR3 in DNA: TGTGCCAGCAGCTTAGGGACAGGGTGGGAGACCCAGTACTTC.

The gene calls are TRBV5-4 and TRBJ1-2; maybe TRBD1 (5 bases). V dropped 0 bases and J dropped 11 bases, with 11 bases sitting between them. There are 12 residues in the CDR3. Per germline, CDR1 SGHNT and CDR2 YYREEE (reference sequence). CDR3 bases: TGTGCCAGCAGCTTGGAAACAGGCCTATACACCTTC. Its translation: CASSLETGLYTF.

The chain links TRBV10-3 to TRBJ2-1; 15 nucleotides line up with TRBD2. Losses at the gene ends were 2 bases for V and 1 base for J; bases not matched to a gene: 6. Germline lookup yields CDR1 ENHRY and CDR2 SYGVKD. The CDR3 sequence is 19 residues long. The DNA for the CDR3 is TGTGCCATCAGTGAGGGACTAGCGGGAGGGCCGCAATCCTACAATGAGCAGTTCTTC. It specifies CAISEGLAGGPQSYNEQFF.

The rearrangement uses TRBV6-5 and TRBJ2-3; no definite D call. The CDR3 runs to 16 residues. The germline V gene has CDR1 MNHEY and CDR2 SVGAGI. V lost 2 bases to trimming and J lost 1 base, with 13 bases between them. The CDR3 sequence: CASSYISAVRTDTQYF. The CDR3 region has the DNA TGTGCCAGCAGTTACATCTCGGCAGTCCGCACAGATACGCAGTATTTT.